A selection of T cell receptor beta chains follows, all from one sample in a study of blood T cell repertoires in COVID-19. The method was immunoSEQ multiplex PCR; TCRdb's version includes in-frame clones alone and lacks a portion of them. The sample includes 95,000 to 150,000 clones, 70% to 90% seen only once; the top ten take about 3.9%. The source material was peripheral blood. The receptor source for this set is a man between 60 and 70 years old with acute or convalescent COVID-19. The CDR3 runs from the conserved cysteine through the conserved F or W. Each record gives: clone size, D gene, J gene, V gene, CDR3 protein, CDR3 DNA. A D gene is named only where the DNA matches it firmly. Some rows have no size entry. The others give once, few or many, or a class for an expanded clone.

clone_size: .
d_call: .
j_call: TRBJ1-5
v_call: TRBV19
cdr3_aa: CASSIDRLLVGDQPQHF
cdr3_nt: TGTGCCAGTAGTATAGATAGGCTTCTGGTAGGGGATCAGCCCCAGCATTTT

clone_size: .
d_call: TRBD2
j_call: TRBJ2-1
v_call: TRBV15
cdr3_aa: CATSRVAGSHYNEQFF
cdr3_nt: TGTGCCACCAGCAGAGTAGCGGGAAGTCATTACAATGAGCAGTTCTTC

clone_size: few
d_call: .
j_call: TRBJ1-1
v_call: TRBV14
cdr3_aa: CASSLRSGLGTEAFF
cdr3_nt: TGTGCCAGCAGCCTTAGGAGTGGGTTAGGCACTGAAGCTTTCTTT

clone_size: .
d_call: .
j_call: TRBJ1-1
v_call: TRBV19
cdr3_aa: CATTNRATEAFF
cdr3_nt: TGTGCCACCACCAACAGGGCCACTGAAGCTTTCTTT

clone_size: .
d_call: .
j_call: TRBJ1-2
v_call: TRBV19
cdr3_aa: CASSVSHGDYGYTF
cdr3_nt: TGTGCCAGTAGTGTTAGCCACGGTGACTATGGCTACACCTTC

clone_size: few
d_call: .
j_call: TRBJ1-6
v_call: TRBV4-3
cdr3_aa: CASSHRDKNSPLHF
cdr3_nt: TGCGCCAGCAGCCATCGGGATAAAAATTCACCCCTCCACTTT

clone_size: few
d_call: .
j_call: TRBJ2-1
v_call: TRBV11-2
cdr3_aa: CASSLEGGTYNEQFF
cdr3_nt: TGTGCCAGCAGCTTGGAAGGCGGAACCTACAATGAGCAGTTCTTC

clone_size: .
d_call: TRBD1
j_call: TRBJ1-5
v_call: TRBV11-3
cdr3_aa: CASSPKGQGGDQPQHF
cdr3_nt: TGTGCCAGCAGCCCAAAGGGACAGGGGGGGGACCAGCCCCAGCATTTT

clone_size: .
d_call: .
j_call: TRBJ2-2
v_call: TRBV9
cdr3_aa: CASSGTGLDTGELFF
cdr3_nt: TGTGCCAGCAGTGGTACAGGGTTGGACACCGGGGAGCTGTTTTTT

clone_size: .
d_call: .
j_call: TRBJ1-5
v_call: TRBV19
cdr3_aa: CASSNRGSYSNQPQHF
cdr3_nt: TGTGCCAGTAGTAACCGGGGGAGTTATAGCAATCAGCCCCAGCATTTT

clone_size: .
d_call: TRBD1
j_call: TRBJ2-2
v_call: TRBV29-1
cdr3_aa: CSAGQVNTGELFF
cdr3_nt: TGCAGCGCTGGACAGGTCAACACCGGGGAGCTGTTTTTT

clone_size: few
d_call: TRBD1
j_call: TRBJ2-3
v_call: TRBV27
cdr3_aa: CASSPGTGGVGADTQYF
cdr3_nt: TGTGCCAGCAGTCCTGGGACAGGGGGCGTTGGGGCAGATACGCAGTATTTT

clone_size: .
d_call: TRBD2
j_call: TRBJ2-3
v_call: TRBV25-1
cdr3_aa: CASSDPSGPDTQYF
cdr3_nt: TGTGCCAGCAGTGATCCTAGCGGGCCAGATACGCAGTATTTT

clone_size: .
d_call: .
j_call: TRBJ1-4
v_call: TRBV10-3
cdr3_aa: CAISDSRLDEKLFF
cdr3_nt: TGTGCCATCAGTGACTCGAGGCTAGATGAAAAACTGTTTTTT

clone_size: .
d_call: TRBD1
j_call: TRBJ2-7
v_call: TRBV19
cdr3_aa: CASGTGDYEQYF
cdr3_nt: TGTGCCAGTGGGACAGGGGACTACGAGCAGTACTTC

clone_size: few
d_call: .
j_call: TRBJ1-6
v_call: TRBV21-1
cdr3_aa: CASGQDANSPLHF
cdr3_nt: TGTGCCAGCGGACAGGACGCTAATTCACCCCTCCACTTT

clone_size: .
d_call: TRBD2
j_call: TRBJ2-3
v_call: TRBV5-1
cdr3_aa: CASSFVASGGSTDTQYF
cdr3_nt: TGCGCCAGCAGCTTTGTCGCTAGCGGAGGTAGCACAGATACGCAGTATTTT

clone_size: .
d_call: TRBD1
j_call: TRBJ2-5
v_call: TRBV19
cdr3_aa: CASRSTGTDIETQYF
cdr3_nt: TGTGCCAGTAGAAGCACCGGGACAGACATAGAGACCCAGTACTTC

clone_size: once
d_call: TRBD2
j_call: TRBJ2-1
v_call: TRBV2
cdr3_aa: CASIRLARGLNEQFF
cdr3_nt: TGTGCCAGCATTAGACTAGCGAGGGGCCTCAATGAGCAGTTCTTC

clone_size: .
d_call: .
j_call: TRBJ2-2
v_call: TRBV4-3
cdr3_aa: CASSQEGPGAGELFF
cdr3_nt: TGCGCCAGCAGCCAAGAGGGCCCAGGGGCCGGGGAGCTGTTTTTT

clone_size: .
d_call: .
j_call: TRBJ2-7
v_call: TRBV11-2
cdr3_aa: CATRRAGISYEQYF
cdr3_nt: TGTGCCACGAGAAGAGCGGGCATCTCCTACGAGCAGTACTTC

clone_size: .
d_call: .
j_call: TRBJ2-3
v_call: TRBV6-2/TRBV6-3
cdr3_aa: CASSYRLEGWLADTQYF
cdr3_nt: TGTGCCAGCAGTTACCGCTTGGAGGGGTGGCTTGCAGATACGCAGTATTTT

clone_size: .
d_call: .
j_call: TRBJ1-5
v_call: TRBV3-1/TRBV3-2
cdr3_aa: CASSRKAGSNQPQHF
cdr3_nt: TGTGCCAGCAGCCGTAAGGCGGGAAGCAATCAGCCCCAGCATTTT

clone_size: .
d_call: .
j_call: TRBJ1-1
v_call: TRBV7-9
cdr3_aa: CASSVRDTEAFF
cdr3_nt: TGTGCCAGCAGCGTGAGAGACACTGAAGCTTTCTTT

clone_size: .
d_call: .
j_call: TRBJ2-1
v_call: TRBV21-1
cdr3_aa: CASSVVGHQFF
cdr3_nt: TGTGCCAGCAGTGTCGTAGGACACCAGTTCTTC

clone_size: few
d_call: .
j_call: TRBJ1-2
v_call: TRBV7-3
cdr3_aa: CASSLNGRQGSSGYTF
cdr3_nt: TGTGCCAGCAGCTTAAACGGGCGTCAGGGCTCATCCGGCTACACCTTC

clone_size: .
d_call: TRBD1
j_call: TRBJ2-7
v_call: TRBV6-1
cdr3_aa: CASSEPPTGGGYEQYF
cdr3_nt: TGTGCCAGCAGTGAACCCCCGACAGGGGGCGGCTACGAGCAGTACTTC

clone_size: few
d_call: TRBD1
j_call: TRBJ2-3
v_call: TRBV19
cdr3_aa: CASREDRVGPGTQYF
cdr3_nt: TGTGCCAGTAGGGAGGACAGGGTCGGCCCGGGTACGCAGTATTTT

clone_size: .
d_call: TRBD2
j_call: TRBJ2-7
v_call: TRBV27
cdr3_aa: CASKGLAEYEQYF
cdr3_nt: TGTGCCAGCAAGGGACTAGCGGAATACGAGCAGTACTTC

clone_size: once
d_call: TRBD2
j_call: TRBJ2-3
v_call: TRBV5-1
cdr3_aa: CASSWTSSGRADTQYF
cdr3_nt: TGCGCCAGCAGCTGGACCTCTAGCGGGAGGGCAGATACGCAGTATTTT

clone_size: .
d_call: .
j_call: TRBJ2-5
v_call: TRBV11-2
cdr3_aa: CASSSYLETQYF
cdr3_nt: TGTGCCAGCAGCTCCTATCTAGAGACCCAGTACTTC

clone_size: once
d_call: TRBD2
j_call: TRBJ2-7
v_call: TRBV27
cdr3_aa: CASTRAGGGEQYF
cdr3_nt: TGTGCCAGCACGCGAGCGGGAGGGGGCGAGCAGTACTTC

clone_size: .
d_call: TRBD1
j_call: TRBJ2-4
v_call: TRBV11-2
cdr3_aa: CASSSKRDRVDIQYF
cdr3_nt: TGTGCCAGCAGCTCAAAGAGGGACAGGGTAGACATTCAGTACTTC

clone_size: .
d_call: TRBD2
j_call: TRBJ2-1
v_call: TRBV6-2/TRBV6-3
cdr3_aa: CASSYYALASYNEQFF
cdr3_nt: TGTGCCAGCAGTTACTATGCACTAGCGTCCTACAATGAGCAGTTCTTC

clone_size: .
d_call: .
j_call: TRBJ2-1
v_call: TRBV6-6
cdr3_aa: CASTPAYNEQFF
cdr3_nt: TGTGCCAGCACCCCAGCGTACAATGAGCAGTTCTTC

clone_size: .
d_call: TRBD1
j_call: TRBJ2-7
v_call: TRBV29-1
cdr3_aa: CSVEGTGLGEQYF
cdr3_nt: TGCAGCGTTGAGGGGACAGGGTTGGGCGAGCAGTACTTC

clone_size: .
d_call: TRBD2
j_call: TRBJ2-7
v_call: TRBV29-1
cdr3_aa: CSVSYPSGRAAHEQYF
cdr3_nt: TGCAGCGTTTCCTACCCTAGCGGGAGGGCCGCCCACGAGCAGTACTTC

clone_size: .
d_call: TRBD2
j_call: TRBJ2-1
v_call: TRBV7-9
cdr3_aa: CASRRETGGGYNEQFF
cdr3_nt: TGTGCCAGCAGACGAGAAACGGGAGGGGGGTACAATGAGCAGTTCTTC

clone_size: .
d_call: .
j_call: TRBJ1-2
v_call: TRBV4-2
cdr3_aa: CASSQDTEGYTF
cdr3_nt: TGTGCCAGCAGCCAAGATACAGAGGGCTACACCTTC

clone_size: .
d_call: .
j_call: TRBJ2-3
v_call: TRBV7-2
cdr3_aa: CASSLDGSWSDTQYF
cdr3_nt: TGTGCCAGCAGCTTAGACGGGAGTTGGTCGGATACGCAGTATTTT

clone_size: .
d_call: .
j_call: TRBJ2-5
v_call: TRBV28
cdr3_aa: CASRGGGGRETQYF
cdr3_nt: TGTGCCAGCAGAGGGGGTGGGGGCCGGGAGACCCAGTACTTC

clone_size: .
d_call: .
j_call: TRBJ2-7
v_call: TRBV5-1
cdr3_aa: CASSLTGPSSYEQYF
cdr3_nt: TGCGCCAGCAGCTTGACAGGGCCGAGCTCCTACGAGCAGTACTTC

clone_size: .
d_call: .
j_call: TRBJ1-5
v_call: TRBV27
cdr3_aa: CASSLRENQPQHF
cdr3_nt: TGTGCCAGCAGTTTAAGAGAGAATCAGCCCCAGCATTTT

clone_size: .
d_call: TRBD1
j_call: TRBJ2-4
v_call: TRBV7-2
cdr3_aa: CASSRGTGVGAKNIQYF
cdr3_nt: TGTGCCAGCAGCCGCGGGACAGGGGTTGGGGCCAAAAACATTCAGTACTTC

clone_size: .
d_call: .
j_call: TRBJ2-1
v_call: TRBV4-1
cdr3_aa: CASSQGRGDEQFF
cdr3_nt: TGCGCCAGCAGCCAAGGCAGGGGCGATGAGCAGTTCTTC

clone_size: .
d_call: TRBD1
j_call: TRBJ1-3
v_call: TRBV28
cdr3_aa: CASSLNAQGARDF
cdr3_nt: TGTGCCAGCAGTCTAAATGCTCAGGGGGCCAGGGATTTT

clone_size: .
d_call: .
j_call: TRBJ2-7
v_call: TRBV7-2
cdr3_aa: CASSLLGGLTYEQYF
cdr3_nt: TGTGCCAGCAGCTTATTGGGCGGACTAACCTACGAGCAGTACTTC

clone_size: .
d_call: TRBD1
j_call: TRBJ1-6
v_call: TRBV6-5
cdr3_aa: CASRGQIYNSPLHF
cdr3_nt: TGTGCCAGCAGGGGACAGATTTATAATTCACCCCTCCACTTT

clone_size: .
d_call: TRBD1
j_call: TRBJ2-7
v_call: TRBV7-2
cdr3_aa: CASSPRQGLSYEQYF
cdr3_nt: TGTGCCAGCAGCCCCCGACAGGGCCTCTCCTACGAGCAGTACTTC

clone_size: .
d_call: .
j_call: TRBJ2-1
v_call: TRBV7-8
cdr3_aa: CASSLSGQVHEQFF
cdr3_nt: TGTGCCAGCAGCTTATCTGGCCAGGTCCATGAGCAGTTCTTC

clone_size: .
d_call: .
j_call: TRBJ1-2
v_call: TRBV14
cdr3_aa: CASSPRETVGYTF
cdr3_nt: TGTGCCAGCAGCCCTCGGGAGACAGTGGGCTACACCTTC

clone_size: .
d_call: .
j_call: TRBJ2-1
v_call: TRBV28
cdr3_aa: CASSFTTRGRYNEQFF
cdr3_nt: TGTGCCAGCAGTTTTACTACAAGGGGGAGATACAATGAGCAGTTCTTC

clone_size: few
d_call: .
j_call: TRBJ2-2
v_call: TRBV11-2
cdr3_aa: CASSLGPGWNTGELFF
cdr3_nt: TGTGCCAGCAGCTTAGGACCAGGGTGGAACACCGGGGAGCTGTTTTTT

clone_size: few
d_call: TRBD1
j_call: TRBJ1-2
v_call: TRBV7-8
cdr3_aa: CASSKDRAPNGYTF
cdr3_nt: TGTGCCAGCAGCAAGGACAGGGCTCCTAATGGCTACACCTTC

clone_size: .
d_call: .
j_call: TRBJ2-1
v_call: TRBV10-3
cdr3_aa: CAIRGEGVHSYNEQFF
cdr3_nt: TGTGCCATCAGGGGTGAGGGAGTTCACTCCTACAATGAGCAGTTCTTC